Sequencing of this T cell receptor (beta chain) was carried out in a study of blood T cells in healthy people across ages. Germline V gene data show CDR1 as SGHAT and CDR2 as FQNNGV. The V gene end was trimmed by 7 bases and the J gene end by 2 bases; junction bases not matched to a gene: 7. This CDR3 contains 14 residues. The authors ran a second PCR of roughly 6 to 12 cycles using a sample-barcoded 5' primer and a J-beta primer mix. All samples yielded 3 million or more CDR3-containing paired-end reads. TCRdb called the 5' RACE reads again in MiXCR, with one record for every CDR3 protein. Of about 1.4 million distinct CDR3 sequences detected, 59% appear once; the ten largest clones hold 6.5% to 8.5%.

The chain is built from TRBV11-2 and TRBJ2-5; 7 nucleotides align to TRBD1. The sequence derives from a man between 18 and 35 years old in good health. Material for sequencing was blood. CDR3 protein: CASNFDRAQETQYF. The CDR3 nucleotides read TGTGCCAGCAACTTCGACAGGGCACAAGAGACCCAGTACTTC.